The 20 T cell receptor beta chains presented below share a single source sample, sequenced in a study of blood T cell repertoires in COVID-19. Sequenced by immunoSEQ multiplex PCR; TCRdb stores in-frame clones only, minus some. The sample carries about 160,000 clones, roughly 79% recorded once. What was sequenced was peripheral blood. These TCRs come from a woman of 80 years or more with acute or convalescent COVID-19.

The gene calls are TRBV4-3 and TRBJ1-1; 7 nucleotides align to TRBD1. The CDR3 spans 15 residues. Trimming cost V 1 base and J 3 bases; bases outside gene matches: 5. The germline gives CDR1 LGHNA, CDR2 YSLEER. In DNA form, the CDR3 reads TGCGCCAGCAGCCAAGGGACAGGCCAGGACACTGAAGCTTTCTTT. This sequence encodes CASSQGTGQDTEAFF.

The chain is built from TRBV10-2 and TRBJ2-7, with TRBD2 identical over 7 bases. This CDR3 is built from 15 residues. V lost 8 bases and J lost 3; bases outside the gene matches: 13. Germline CDR1 WSHSY, CDR2 SAAADI. The CDR3: CASARDLAAFYEQYF. CDR3 coding DNA: TGCGCCAGCGCCCGGGATCTAGCGGCCTTCTACGAGCAGTACTTC.

The chain couples TRBV10-2 to TRBJ2-7; 10 bases are shared with TRBD2. The length of the CDR3 is 13 residues. Germline V lookup: CDR1 WSHSY, CDR2 SAAADI. With V trimmed by 8 bases and J by 6 bases, 7 bases remained unmatched. As DNA, the CDR3 is TGCGCCAGCGTTAGCGGGAGGACTGCCGAGCAGTACTTC. It encodes CASVSGRTAEQYF.

The chain employs TRBV5-1 and TRBJ1-3; D gene ambiguous. Per the germline V gene, CDR1 is SGHRS and CDR2 is YFSETQ. V was trimmed by 0 bases and J by 1 base, leaving 11 bases between them. CDR3 size: 16 residues. In nucleotides, the CDR3 is TGCGCCAGCAGCTTGGAACGAGGGTGGTCTGGAAACACCATATATTTT. This gives the protein CASSLERGWSGNTIYF.

The chain has TRBV5-6 and TRBJ1-1; the match to TRBD1 covers 8 bases. The CDR3 consists of 16 residues. The V gene end was trimmed by 4 bases and the J gene end by 1 base; junction bases not matched to a gene: 9. The germline V gene has CDR1 SGHDT and CDR2 YYEEEE. CDR3 nucleotide sequence: TGTGCCAGCAGCCCCCCCCCTGGACAGGGGAACACTGAAGCTTTCTTT. Amino acid sequence: CASSPPPGQGNTEAFF.

The chain uses TRBV4-2 and TRBJ1-5; D unclear. V gave up 0 bases and J gave up 5 bases, with 11 bases separating them. This CDR3 is 15 amino acids long. Germline CDR1 reads LGHNA; CDR2 reads YNFKEQ. The CDR3, as DNA: TGTGCCAGCAGCCAAGATTTGGGCAGAGATCAGCCCCAGCATTTT. Translation: CASSQDLGRDQPQHF.

This chain uses TRBV5-1 with TRBJ2-1; unclear D gene. This CDR3 is 14 amino acids long. The germline gives CDR1 SGHRS, CDR2 YFSETQ. Between the trimmed V and J ends, which lost 6 bases and 1 base, there was a span of 11 bases. CDR3 residues: CASKSNPSYNEQFF. The CDR3 DNA follows: TGCGCCAGCAAGTCTAACCCTTCCTACAATGAGCAGTTCTTC.

The rearrangement uses TRBV18 and TRBJ1-2, with TRBD1 matching 8 bases. J was trimmed by 3 bases and V by 3 bases; bases with no gene match: 3. The CDR3 consists of 14 residues. Germline assignment: CDR1 KGHSH and CDR2 LQKENI. CDR3 in amino acids: CASSPQGADYGYTF. CDR3 sequence (DNA): TGTGCCAGCTCACCGCAGGGGGCGGACTATGGCTACACCTTC.

The chain recombines TRBV5-4 with TRBJ2-5; D might be TRBD1 (5 bases). Deletions cut 0 bases from V and 4 bases from J, with 13 bases between. Looked up from germline, CDR1 is SGHNT and CDR2 is YYREEE (reference sequence). There are 15 residues in the CDR3. In nucleotides, the CDR3 is TGTGCCAGCAGCTTGGGGCAGGGCCTCGGAGAGACCCAGTACTTC. This translates into CASSLGQGLGETQYF.

The chain joins TRBV20-1 to TRBJ2-7; 8 nucleotides match TRBD2. This CDR3 has 12 residues. V trimming: 3 bases; J trimming: 5 bases; junction bases outside the gene matches: 3. Germline CDR1 and CDR2: DFQATT and SNEGSKA (reference sequence). The CDR3, as DNA: TGCAGTGCTAGTGGAGCGGGAGACGAGCAGTACTTC. It is translated as CSASGAGDEQYF.

The chain is built from TRBV15 and TRBJ1-1, with 9 bases lining up with TRBD1. Germline V CDR1 and CDR2: LNHNV, YYDKDF (reference sequence). CDR3 length: 14 amino acids. V lost 5 bases, J lost 11 bases, and 12 bases stayed unmatched. The CDR3 reads CATSRPETGGSAFF. Written as DNA, the CDR3 is TGTGCCACCAGCCGGCCTGAGACAGGGGGAAGTGCTTTCTTT.

CDR3 amino acids: CASTLDRPTEAFF. The CDR3 nucleotides read TGTGCCAGCACCCTGGACAGGCCCACTGAAGCTTTCTTT. The chain uses TRBV6-5 and TRBJ1-1; TRBD1 matches 7 bases. Germline V gene lookup returns CDR1 MNHEY and CDR2 SVGAGI. The CDR3 spans 13 residues. V was clipped by 7 bases and J by 4 bases; unmatched bases: 6.

The chain combines TRBV5-1 with TRBJ1-1; D ambiguous. CDR3 length: 12 residues. CDR1 SGHRS and CDR2 YFSETQ come from the germline V gene. Trimming removed 6 bases at V and 3 bases at J, with 9 bases between. The DNA of the CDR3 is TGCGCCAGCAAGGAGGCGGACACTGAAGCTTTCTTT. Translated: CASKEADTEAFF.

The chain links TRBV12-3 or TRBV12-4 to TRBJ2-1; 7 bases agree with TRBD2. The V segment lost 8 bases and the J segment 8 bases; nucleotides outside the gene matches: 6. The CDR3 covers 12 residues. CDR3 sequence: CASRPSGDEQFF. DNA for the CDR3: TGTGCCAGCCGCCCTAGCGGCGATGAGCAGTTCTTC.

The CDR3 spells CASSSRGLGYGYTF. The CDR3 DNA reads as TGCGCCAGCAGCTCGAGAGGGCTCGGCTATGGCTACACCTTC. This rearrangement joins TRBV5-1 to TRBJ1-2, with D hard to call. The length of the CDR3 is 14 residues. Trimming cost V 3 bases and J 4 bases, with 13 bases left between them. Germline lookup yields CDR1 SGHRS and CDR2 YFSETQ. The full variable domain, completed using reference TRBV5-1 and TRBJ1-2, is KAGVTQTPRYLIKTRGQQVTLSCSPISGHRSVSWYQQTPGQGLQFLFEYFSETQRNKGNFPGRFSGRQFSNSRSEMNVSTLELGDSALYLCASSSRGLGYGYTFGSGTRLTVV.

The rearrangement joins TRBV9 to TRBJ2-1; the D gene is possibly TRBD2 (5 bases). V was trimmed by 3 bases and J by 0 bases, leaving 10 bases between them. The CDR3 spans 15 residues. Germline-derived CDR1 and CDR2 are SGDLS and YYNGEE. The CDR3 spells CASSGAVSSYNEQFF. In nucleotides, the CDR3 is TGTGCCAGCAGCGGAGCGGTTAGCTCCTACAATGAGCAGTTCTTC.

The rearrangement links TRBV5-4 to TRBJ2-1, with TRBD2 identical over 8 bases. The CDR3 sequence is 16 residues long. CDR1 and CDR2 (germline): SGHNT, YYREEE (reference sequence). Trimming cost V 0 bases and J 3 bases; bases outside gene matches: 5. The CDR3: CASSLDGLAFYNEQFF. For the CDR3, the DNA is TGTGCCAGCAGCTTGGATGGACTAGCCTTCTACAATGAGCAGTTCTTC.

The V and J genes are TRBV30 and TRBJ2-1, with 9 nucleotides matching TRBD2. Germline CDR1 reads GTSNPN; CDR2 reads SVGIG (reference sequence). The J segment lost 6 bases and the V segment lost 2 bases, leaving 8 bases of the junction unmatched. The CDR3 contains 15 residues. The CDR3 DNA sequence: TGTGCCTGGAGTTTTGGGCTAGCGGGGCTCAATGAGCAGTTCTTC. This gives the protein CAWSFGLAGLNEQFF.

The chain uses TRBV9 and TRBJ1-6; D perhaps matches TRBD1 (5 bases). Germline values: CDR1 SGDLS, CDR2 YYNGEE. The CDR3 is made up of 15 amino acids. V was shortened by 0 bases and J by 7 bases, with 11 bases between the two germline ends. The DNA of the CDR3 is TGTGCCAGCAGCGTAGAAGGGGCAGGGAATTCACCCCTCCACTTT. Translated: CASSVEGAGNSPLHF.

The J gene is TRBJ2-7, the V gene TRBV5-4; TRBD1 matches 10 bases. The CDR3 is 16 amino acids. With V trimmed by 3 bases and J by 6 bases, 12 bases remained unmatched. CDR1 is SGHNT, CDR2 YYREEE, per germline (reference sequence). The CDR3 DNA sequence: TGTGCCAGCAGCTCGATTACCGGGACAGGGGTCCTCGAGCAGTACTTC. It is translated as CASSSITGTGVLEQYF.